This T cell receptor beta chain originates from a study of early T cells in non-severe SARS-CoV-2 infection. As for the study in general: Sequenced material consisted of bulk RNA (from unsorted whole blood), and chains were unpaired.

Germline V gene lookup returns CDR1 KGHSH and CDR2 LQKENI. The CDR3 consists of 14 residues. V shed 6 bases and J 1 base; nucleotides not matched to a gene: 5. The TCR library protocol attached unique molecular identifiers to the individual cDNA molecules. Using its own MiXCR run on the 5' RACE reads, TCRdb lists one record per CDR3 protein. This repertoire shows fewer than 100,000 distinct CDR3 sequences, 16% found once; its top ten account for roughly 2.7%. Overall study results and limits: Anti-spike CD8 responses were favored by VDJdb matching, which missed private and CD4 specificities.

Note on this clonotype: Its matching antigen is unknown.

The origin of this receptor is an adult who was a healthcare worker with PCR-confirmed SARS-CoV-2 infection or an uninfected control (not recorded which). The chain is built from TRBV18 and TRBJ2-7, with TRBD2 matching over 8 bases. The sample taken for sequencing was whole blood. This chain's CDR3 is CASSFTGGSYEQYF. The CDR3 DNA reads as TGTGCCAGCTCTTTTACGGGGGGGTCCTACGAGCAGTACTTC.